A single sample gave rise to the 24 T cell receptor beta chains below, sequenced in a study of PD-L1 blockade in urothelial cancer. This table comes from immunoSEQ multiplex PCR, and its TCRdb copy is limited to in-frame clones, with some not included. The table lists 35,000 to 50,000 clones, 88% of them singletons. The sample in question was PBMCs, obtained around atezolizumab (anti-PD-L1) treatment. The receptors were sampled from a woman in her sixties or seventies with urothelial cancer.

The J gene is TRBJ1-5, the V gene TRBV4-3, with 11 bases that match TRBD1. Germline V gene data show CDR1 as LGHNA and CDR2 as YSLEER. With V trimmed by 4 bases and J by 1 base, 6 bases remained unmatched. This CDR3 has 17 amino acids. This chain's CDR3 is CASSLRDRGGSNQPQHF. CDR3 nucleotide sequence: TGCGCCAGCAGCCTCCGGGACAGGGGGGGGAGCAATCAGCCCCAGCATTTT.

The chain employs TRBV6-5 and TRBJ2-1, with D maybe TRBD2 (6 bases). The CDR3 has 15 amino acids. The V end lost 8 bases, the J end lost 2 bases, and 16 bases lay between the germline ends. Germline V gene data show CDR1 as MNHEY and CDR2 as SVGAGI. The chain's CDR3 is CASLPRAGPYNEQFF. The CDR3 nucleotides read TGTGCCAGCCTACCCCGCGCGGGACCCTACAATGAGCAGTTCTTC.

A few counts support this clone. The J gene is TRBJ2-6, the V gene TRBV5-1; a possible D gene is TRBD1 (6 bases). Trimming took 4 bases from V and 0 from J, leaving 17 bases between them. CDR3 length equals 18 residues. From germline, CDR1 is SGHRS and CDR2 YFSETQ. Here the CDR3 reads CASSPQPTGFSGANVLTF. In DNA, the CDR3 is TGCGCCAGCAGCCCCCAACCCACAGGGTTCTCTGGGGCCAACGTCCTGACTTTC.

The V call is TRBV6-5, the J call TRBJ1-2, with TRBD1 as a possible D gene (5 bases). The CDR3 sequence is 11 residues long. V lost 5 bases and J 6 bases, leaving 7 bases between the germline ends. From germline, CDR1 is MNHEY and CDR2 SVGAGI. CDR3 protein: CASSQQDGYTF. DNA for the CDR3: TGTGCCAGCAGTCAACAGGATGGCTACACCTTC.

The chain employs TRBV21-1 and TRBJ2-3; no check of the table's D call, TRBD1, against the DNA was made. TRBV21-1 is a pseudogene segment. The CDR3 length is 15 residues. The chain's CDR3 is CASSKNQGSTDTQYF. The CDR3 coding sequence is TGTGCCAGCAGCAAAAATCAGGGTAGCACAGATACGCAGTATTTT.

The rearrangement links TRBV11-2 to TRBJ1-3, with 7 bases identical to TRBD1. Germline CDR1 reads SGHAT; CDR2 reads FQNNGV. The CDR3 is 16 residues long. V gave up 3 bases and J gave up 2 bases; unmatched junction bases: 7. CDR3 nucleotides: TGTGCCAGCAGCTTGAATACAGGGGTCCCTGGAAACACCATATATTTT. Protein: CASSLNTGVPGNTIYF.

This clone has only a few counts. The CDR3, as DNA: TGTGCCAGTAGTTCGACAGGGGATAATCAGCCCCAGCATTTT. It specifies CASSSTGDNQPQHF. The chain employs TRBV19 and TRBJ1-5; 8 bases fit TRBD1. CDR1 and CDR2 from the germline V gene are LNHDA and SQIVND (reference sequence). The trim removed 5 bases at V and 4 bases at J, leaving 4 bases unmatched. The CDR3 contains 14 residues. The full variable domain, completed using reference TRBV19 and TRBJ1-5, is DGGITQSPKYLFRKEGQNVTLSCEQNLNHDAMYWYRQDPGQGLRLIYYSQIVNDFQKGDIAEGYSVSREKKESFPLTVTSAQKNPTAFYLCASSSTGDNQPQHFGDGTRLSIL.

V is TRBV6-6 and J is TRBJ1-1; D unresolved. The CDR3 runs to 13 residues. Germline-derived CDR1 and CDR2 are MNHNY and SVGAGI (reference sequence). V lost 2 bases, J lost 3 bases, and 7 bases lay in between. The CDR3 region has the DNA TGTGCCAGCAGTTACGACACTTACACTGAAGCTTTCTTT. It translates to CASSYDTYTEAFF.

V is TRBV15 and J is TRBJ1-1; 8 bases align to TRBD1. CDR1 is LNHNV, CDR2 YYDKDF, per germline (reference sequence). This CDR3 is 16 amino acids long. V lost 0 bases and J lost 1; bases outside the gene matches: 4. CDR3 DNA sequence: TGTGCCACCAGCAGAGACCTGGGACAGGCGAACACTGAAGCTTTCTTT. Protein sequence: CATSRDLGQANTEAFF.

The chain couples TRBV4-1 to TRBJ1-1, with D perhaps matching TRBD1 (5 bases). Germline assignment: CDR1 MGHRA and CDR2 YSYEKL. V shed 0 bases and J shed 6 bases, with 14 bases lying between them. The CDR3 is 15 amino acids. CDR3 sequence: CASSQEIGVGAEAFF. DNA for the CDR3: TGCGCCAGCAGCCAAGAAATAGGGGTTGGGGCTGAAGCTTTCTTT.

By share, this clone ranks as medium-sized (0.01 to 0.1%). The genes are TRBV11-3 and TRBJ1-2; D remains ambiguous. The germline V gene encodes CDR1 SGHNT and CDR2 YENEEA. V lost 11 bases, J lost 1 base, and 20 bases lay in between. The CDR3 loop spans 15 amino acids. The CDR3 is CAWRISEGINYGYTF. In DNA, the CDR3 is TGTGCCTGGAGAATAAGTGAAGGTATTAACTATGGCTACACCTTC.

V and J are TRBV19 and TRBJ2-3; a possible D gene is TRBD1 (6 bases). The germline V and J ends were trimmed by 5 bases and 1 base, with 10 bases remaining between them. This CDR3 comprises 14 residues. Germline loops: CDR1 LNHDA, CDR2 SQIVND (reference sequence). The CDR3 DNA sequence: TGTGCCAGTAGTTCGAGACAGGGCACAGATACGCAGTATTTT. Translating it yields CASSSRQGTDTQYF.

The V gene is TRBV19, the J gene TRBJ1-5; 9 bases align to TRBD1. CDR3 length: 13 residues. Per the germline V gene, CDR1 is LNHDA and CDR2 is SQIVND (reference sequence). After removal of 0 bases from V and 12 bases from J, the junction contained 3 bases not matched to a gene. Here the CDR3 reads CASSIEGTGLQHF. The CDR3 region has the DNA TGTGCCAGTAGTATAGAGGGGACAGGGCTCCAGCATTTT.

The chain links TRBV27 to TRBJ2-1; D perhaps matches TRBD2 (5 bases). The germline CDR1 and CDR2 sequences are MNHEY and SMNVEV (reference sequence). V lost 1 base and J 5 bases, leaving 9 bases between the germline ends. There are 14 residues in the CDR3. The CDR3 here is CASSLYRGNNEQFF. CDR3 nucleotides: TGTGCCAGCAGTTTATACCGAGGGAACAATGAGCAGTTCTTC.

The chain recombines TRBV7-3 with TRBJ2-7; TRBD1 matches at 10 bases. With 6 bases clipped from V and 6 bases from J, the junction kept 17 bases outside the gene matches. The germline gives CDR1 SGHTA, CDR2 FQGTGA. The CDR3 covers 17 residues. The CDR3 spells CASRGYLRDRGFSEQYF. DNA for the CDR3: TGTGCCAGCAGAGGTTATTTAAGGGACAGGGGATTTAGCGAGCAGTACTTC.

The chain employs TRBV11-2 and TRBJ2-3, with 7 bases aligning to TRBD1. This CDR3 region has 15 residues. The junction had 7 bases not matched to a gene; V was cut back by 5 bases and J by 2 bases. The V gene's germline CDR1 is SGHAT and CDR2 FQNNGV. The DNA for the CDR3 is TGTGCCAGCAGCCCCTTGACAGGGTACACAGATACGCAGTATTTT. Translating gives CASSPLTGYTDTQYF. Together with reference TRBV11-2 and TRBJ2-3, the CDR3 gives the full variable domain: EAGVAQSPRYKIIEKRQSVAFWCNPISGHATLYWYQQILGQGPKLLIQFQNNGVVDDSQLPKDRFSAERLKGVDSTLKIQPAKLEDSAVYLCASSPLTGYTDTQYFGPGTRLTVL.

The chain is built from TRBV7-6 and TRBJ1-1; 11 bases align to TRBD1. Germline assignment: CDR1 SGHVS and CDR2 FNYEAQ. CDR3 size: 18 residues. Trimming took 1 base from V and 4 from J; bases not matched to a gene: 11. The CDR3 coding sequence is TGTGCCAGCAGCTTAGGGACAGGGGGCGCCTGGCGGGCCACTGAAGCTTTCTTT. Its translation: CASSLGTGGAWRATEAFF.

The rearrangement links TRBV10-1 to TRBJ2-2, with D perhaps matching TRBD1 (6 bases). V was clipped by 4 bases and J by 4 bases, with 16 bases between them. Germline loops: CDR1 WNHNN, CDR2 SYGVQD (reference sequence). This CDR3 is 16 amino acids long. Here the CDR3 DNA reads TGCGCCAGCAGTGCAAGAGGGGGTTTGAGCACCGGGGAGCTGTTTTTT. Translated: CASSARGGLSTGELFF.

This sequence joins TRBV11-2 and TRBJ2-3; 11 positions agree with TRBD2. The V segment lost 2 bases and the J segment 0 bases; nucleotides outside the gene matches: 1. This CDR3 spans 16 amino acids. Germline CDR1 is SGHAT and CDR2 is FQNNGV. Here the CDR3 DNA reads TGTGCCAGCAGCTTAACTAGCGGGGGAAGCACAGATACGCAGTATTTT. Protein: CASSLTSGGSTDTQYF. Filled out from reference TRBV11-2 and TRBJ2-3, the complete variable domain reads EAGVAQSPRYKIIEKRQSVAFWCNPISGHATLYWYQQILGQGPKLLIQFQNNGVVDDSQLPKDRFSAERLKGVDSTLKIQPAKLEDSAVYLCASSLTSGGSTDTQYFGPGTRLTVL.

The chain uses TRBV19 and TRBJ2-3, with 9 nucleotides matching TRBD2. The V gene's germline CDR1 is LNHDA and CDR2 SQIVND (reference sequence). Trimming at V came to 7 bases and at J to 2 bases, leaving 1 base not matched to a gene. This CDR3 comprises 13 residues. The CDR3 loop reads CASKREDTDTQYF. The CDR3 DNA reads as TGTGCCAGTAAGCGGGAGGACACAGATACGCAGTATTTT.

The V and J genes are TRBV7-2 and TRBJ1-5, with TRBD1 identical over 7 bases. V was pared by 6 bases and J by 2 bases, with 4 bases of the junction left unmatched. The germline gives CDR1 SGHTA, CDR2 FQGNSA. CDR3 length equals 14 residues. CDR3 region: CASSPTGGNQPQHF. DNA for the CDR3: TGTGCCAGCAGTCCTACAGGGGGCAATCAGCCCCAGCATTTT. The variable domain in full, with the rest retrieved from reference TRBV7-2 and TRBJ1-5, is GAGVSQSPSNKVTEKGKDVELRCDPISGHTALYWYRQSLGQGLEFLIYFQGNSAPDKSGLPSDRFSAERTGGSVSTLTIQRTQQEDSAVYLCASSPTGGNQPQHFGDGTRLSIL.

This rearrangement joins TRBV6-1 to TRBJ1-1; D is perhaps TRBD1 (6 bases). Trimming took off 1 base at V and 4 bases at J, with 7 bases between the two ends. Germline-derived CDR1 and CDR2 are MNHNS and SASEGT. The CDR3 is made up of 13 amino acids. The DNA of the CDR3 is TGTGCCAGCAGTGAAGTCAGGGGCACTGAAGCTTTCTTT. Translated: CASSEVRGTEAFF.

V gene TRBV28 combines with J gene TRBJ2-4, with TRBD2 identical over 7 bases. Unmatched junction bases numbered 17, after V lost 3 bases and J lost 0 bases. Germline V gives CDR1 MDHEN, CDR2 SYDVKM. The CDR3 has 20 amino acids. CDR3 nucleotide sequence: TGTGCCAGCAGTTTCCCTCTCGCGGGAGAGACCCCACTAGCCAAAAACATTCAGTACTTC. This translates into CASSFPLAGETPLAKNIQYF.

This rearrangement joins TRBV5-6 to TRBJ1-1, with D uncertain. Trimming pared 2 bases from V and 1 base from J, leaving 9 bases between. The germline CDR1 and CDR2 sequences are SGHDT and YYEEEE. The CDR3 is 14 residues long. CDR3 nucleotides: TGTGCCAGCAGCTTAAACAGCCCGAACACTGAAGCTTTCTTT. Translated, it gives CASSLNSPNTEAFF. Variable domain in full (rest from reference TRBV5-6 and TRBJ1-1): DAGVTQSPTHLIKTRGQQVTLRCSPKSGHDTVSWYQQALGQGPQFIFQYYEEEERQRGNFPDRFSGHQFPNYSSELNVNALLLGDSALYLCASSLNSPNTEAFFGQGTRLTVV.